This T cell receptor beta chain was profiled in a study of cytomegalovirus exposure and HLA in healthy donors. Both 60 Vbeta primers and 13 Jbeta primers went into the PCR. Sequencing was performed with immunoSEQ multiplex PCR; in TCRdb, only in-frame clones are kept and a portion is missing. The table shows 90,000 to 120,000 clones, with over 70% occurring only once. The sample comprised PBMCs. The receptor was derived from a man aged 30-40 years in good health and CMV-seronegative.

In nucleotides, the CDR3 is TGTGCCGGGGGCGGACACTACGAGCAGTACTTC. This gives the protein CAGGGHYEQYF. The chain employs TRBV28 and TRBJ2-7; TRBD1 might be the D (6 bases). The CDR3 has 11 residues. CDR1 is MDHEN and CDR2 is SYDVKM in the germline V gene. Trimming cost V 11 bases and J 3 bases, with 11 bases left between them.